A single sample is the source of the 5 T cell receptor beta chains below, sequenced in a study of blood T cell repertoires in COVID-19. Here immunoSEQ multiplex PCR was the method, and the copy in TCRdb shows in-frame clones only, minus some. This sample has roughly 230,000 clones, with 80% to 95% found just once. The sequenced material came from peripheral blood. The receptors derive from a man aged 25 to 40 with COVID-19, enrolled during active disease.

This clone was seen once. The rearrangement joins TRBV5-1 to TRBJ2-1; 12 bases map to TRBD1. V lost 4 bases and J lost 8; bases outside the gene matches: 1. CDR1 and CDR2 (germline): SGHRS, YFSETQ. CDR3 length: 13 amino acids. CDR3: CASSGTGGDEQFF. CDR3 sequence (DNA): TGCGCCAGCAGCGGGACAGGGGGCGATGAGCAGTTCTTC.

The gene calls are TRBV19 and TRBJ1-1; TRBD1 is a possible D gene (6 bases). Germline CDR1 LNHDA, CDR2 SQIVND (reference sequence). The CDR3 has 14 amino acids. With 4 bases removed from V and 6 bases from J, the gap between germline ends came to 15 bases. CDR3 coding DNA: TGTGCCAGTAGTAGGGCAGGGGCGGTCGCTGAAGCTTTCTTT. It yields the protein CASSRAGAVAEAFF.

For this clone: Other DNA sequences in the same sample also yield this CDR3. The V and J genes are TRBV7-9 and TRBJ1-2, with D perhaps TRBD1 (5 bases). With 0 bases removed from V and 2 bases from J, the gap between germline ends came to 7 bases. Germline V gives CDR1 SEHNR, CDR2 FQNEAQ (reference sequence). This CDR3 is 14 amino acids long. The CDR3, as DNA: TGTGCCAGCAGCTTAGCGCAGGGAAACTATGGCTACACCTTC. This codes for CASSLAQGNYGYTF.

The chain joins TRBV5-1 to TRBJ1-1; possibly TRBD1 for D (6 bases). V lost 4 bases and J 1 base, leaving 8 bases between the germline ends. This CDR3 contains 13 residues. CDR1 is SGHRS and CDR2 is YFSETQ in the germline V gene. Written as DNA, the CDR3 is TGCGCCAGCAGCACACAGGGGAACACTGAAGCTTTCTTT. It is translated as CASSTQGNTEAFF.

The CDR3 coding sequence is TGTGCCAGCAGCCCAGGACGGGGGAACAATGAGCAGTTCTTC. Amino acid sequence: CASSPGRGNNEQFF. This chain uses TRBV11-2 with TRBJ2-1, with D perhaps matching TRBD2 (6 bases). The V end lost 5 bases, the J end lost 5 bases, and 13 bases lay between the germline ends. Germline CDR1 SGHAT, CDR2 FQNNGV. This CDR3 is built from 14 residues.